This TCR beta chain was found in a study of T cells in women clearing cervical HPV infection. Study-level information: Cases were women with histologically confirmed HPV16-related CIN3 or worse, including 2 invasive cancers.

Notes on this clone: Antigen specificity is unknown. The read falls 3 residues short of the CDR3 end, and the missing part is taken from the germline J gene.

Cervical HPV DNA detected by MY09/MY11 PCR, typed by dot-blot. Study-wide results and limits: TRBV6-7 abundance was lower in cases than controls (about 0.099% versus 0.16%).

The table came from immunoSEQ multiplex PCR; TCRdb's copy has only in-frame clones and leaves some out. The data include over 30,000 clones; the top ten clones carry approximately 6.6%. Deletions cut 5 bases from V and 1 base from J, with 18 bases between. The length of the CDR3 is 17 residues. Germline V gene data show CDR1 as PRHDT and CDR2 as FYEKMQ (reference sequence). The V gene is TRBV13, the J gene TRBJ2-4; D remains unclear. What was sequenced was blood buffy coat. This receptor was obtained from a woman between 18 and 70 years old with a cervical HPV16 infection that either progressed to CIN3+ or cleared (not recorded which). CDR3 DNA (partial): TGTGCCAGCAGCCTCCACACCGGCGGTAAGGCCAAAAACATT. Its translation is CASSLHTGGKAKNI. The full CDR3 protein reads CASSLHTGGKAKNIQYF. The full variable domain, completed using reference TRBV13 and TRBJ2-4, is AAGVIQSPRHLIKEKRETATLKCYPIPRHDTVYWYQQGPGQDPQFLISFYEKMQSDKGSIPDRFSAQQFSDYHSELNMSSLELGDSALYFCASSLHTGGKAKNIQYFGAGTRLSVL.